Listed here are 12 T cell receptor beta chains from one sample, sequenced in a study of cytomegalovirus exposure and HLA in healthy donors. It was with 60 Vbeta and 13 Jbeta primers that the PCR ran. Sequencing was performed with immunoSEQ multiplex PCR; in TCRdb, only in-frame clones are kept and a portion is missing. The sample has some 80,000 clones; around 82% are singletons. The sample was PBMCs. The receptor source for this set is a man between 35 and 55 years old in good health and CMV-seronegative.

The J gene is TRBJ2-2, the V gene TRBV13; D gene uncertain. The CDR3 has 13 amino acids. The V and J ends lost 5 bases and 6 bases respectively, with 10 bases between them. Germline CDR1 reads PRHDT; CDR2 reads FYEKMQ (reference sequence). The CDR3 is CASSTVTAGELFF. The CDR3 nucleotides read TGTGCCAGCAGCACCGTTACGGCCGGGGAGCTGTTTTTT.

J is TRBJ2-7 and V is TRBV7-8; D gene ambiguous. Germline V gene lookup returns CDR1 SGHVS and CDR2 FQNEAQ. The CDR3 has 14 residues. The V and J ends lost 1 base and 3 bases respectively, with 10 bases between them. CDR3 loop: CASSLDVRGYEQYF. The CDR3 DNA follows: TGTGCCAGCAGCTTAGATGTCAGAGGCTACGAGCAGTACTTC. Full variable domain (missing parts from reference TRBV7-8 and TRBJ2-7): GAGVSQSPRYKVAKRGQDVALRCDPISGHVSLFWYQQALGQGPEFLTYFQNEAQLDKSGLPSDRFFAERPEGSVSTLKIQRTQQEDSAVYLCASSLDVRGYEQYFGPGTRLTVT.

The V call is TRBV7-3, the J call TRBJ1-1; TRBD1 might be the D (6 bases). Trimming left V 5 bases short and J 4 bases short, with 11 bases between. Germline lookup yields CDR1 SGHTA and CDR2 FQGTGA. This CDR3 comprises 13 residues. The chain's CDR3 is CASSDTGITEAFF. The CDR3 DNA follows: TGTGCCAGCAGCGATACAGGGATCACTGAAGCTTTCTTT. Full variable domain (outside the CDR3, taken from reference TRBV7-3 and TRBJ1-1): GAGVSQTPSNKVTEKGKYVELRCDPISGHTALYWYRQSLGQGPEFLIYFQGTGAADDSGLPNDRFFAVRPEGSVSTLKIQRTERGDSAVYLCASSDTGITEAFFGQGTRLTVV.

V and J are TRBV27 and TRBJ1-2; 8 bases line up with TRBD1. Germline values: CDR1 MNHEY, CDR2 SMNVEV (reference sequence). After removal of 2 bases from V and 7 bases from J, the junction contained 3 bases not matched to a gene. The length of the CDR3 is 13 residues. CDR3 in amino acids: CASSLGQGGGYTF. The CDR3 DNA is TGTGCCAGCAGTTTAGGACAGGGTGGTGGCTACACCTTC.

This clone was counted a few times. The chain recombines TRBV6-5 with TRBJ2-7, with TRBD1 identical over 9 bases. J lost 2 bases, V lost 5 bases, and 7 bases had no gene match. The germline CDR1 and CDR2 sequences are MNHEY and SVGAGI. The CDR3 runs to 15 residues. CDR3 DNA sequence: TGTGCCAGCAGTCTCCGGGGACAGGGAACCTACGAGCAGTACTTC. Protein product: CASSLRGQGTYEQYF.

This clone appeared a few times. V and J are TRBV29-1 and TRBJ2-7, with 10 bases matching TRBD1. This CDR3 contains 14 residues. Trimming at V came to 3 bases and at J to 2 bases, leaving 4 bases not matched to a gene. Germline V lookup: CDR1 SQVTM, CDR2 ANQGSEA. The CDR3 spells CSVEGTGVTYEQYF. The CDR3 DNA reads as TGCAGCGTTGAGGGGACAGGGGTCACCTACGAGCAGTACTTC.

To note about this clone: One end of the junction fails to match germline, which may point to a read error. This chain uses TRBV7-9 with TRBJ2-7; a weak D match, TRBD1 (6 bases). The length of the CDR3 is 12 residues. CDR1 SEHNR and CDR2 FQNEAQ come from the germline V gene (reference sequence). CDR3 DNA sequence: TGTTCCAGCAGACAAGACAGGTACGAGCAGTACTTC. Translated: CSSRQDRYEQYF.

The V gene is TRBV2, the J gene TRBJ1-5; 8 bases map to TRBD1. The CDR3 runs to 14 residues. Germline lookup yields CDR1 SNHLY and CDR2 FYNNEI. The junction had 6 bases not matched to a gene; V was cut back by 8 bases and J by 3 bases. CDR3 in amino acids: CASGGTGTNQPQHF. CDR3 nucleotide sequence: TGTGCCAGCGGCGGGACAGGCACCAATCAGCCCCAGCATTTT.

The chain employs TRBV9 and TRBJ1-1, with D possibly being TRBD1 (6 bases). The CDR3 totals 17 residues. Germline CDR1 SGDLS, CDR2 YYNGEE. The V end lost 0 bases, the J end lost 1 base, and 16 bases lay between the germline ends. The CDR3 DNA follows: TGTGCCAGCAGCGTAGTGGTTGCGGCAGGGGCGAACACTGAAGCTTTCTTT. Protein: CASSVVVAAGANTEAFF.

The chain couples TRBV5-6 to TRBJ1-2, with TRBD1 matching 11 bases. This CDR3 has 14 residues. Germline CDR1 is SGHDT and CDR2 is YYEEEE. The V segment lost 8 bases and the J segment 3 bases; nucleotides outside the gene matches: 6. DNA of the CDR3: TGTGCCAGTCAACCGGGACAGGGGGACTATGGCTACACCTTC. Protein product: CASQPGQGDYGYTF.

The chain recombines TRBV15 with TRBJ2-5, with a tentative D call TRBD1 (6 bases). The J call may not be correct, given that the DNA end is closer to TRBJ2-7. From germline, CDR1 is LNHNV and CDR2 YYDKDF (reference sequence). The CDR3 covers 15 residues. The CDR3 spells CATSREGAASYEQYF. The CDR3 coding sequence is TGTGCCACCAGCAGAGAGGGGGCAGCCTCCTACGAGCAGTACTTC.

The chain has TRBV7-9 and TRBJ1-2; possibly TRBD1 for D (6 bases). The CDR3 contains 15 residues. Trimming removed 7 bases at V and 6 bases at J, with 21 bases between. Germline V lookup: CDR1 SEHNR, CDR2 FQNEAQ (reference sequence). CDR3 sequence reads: CASTPSRTAADGYTF. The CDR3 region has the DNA TGTGCCAGCACCCCGAGTAGGACAGCAGCCGATGGCTACACCTTC.